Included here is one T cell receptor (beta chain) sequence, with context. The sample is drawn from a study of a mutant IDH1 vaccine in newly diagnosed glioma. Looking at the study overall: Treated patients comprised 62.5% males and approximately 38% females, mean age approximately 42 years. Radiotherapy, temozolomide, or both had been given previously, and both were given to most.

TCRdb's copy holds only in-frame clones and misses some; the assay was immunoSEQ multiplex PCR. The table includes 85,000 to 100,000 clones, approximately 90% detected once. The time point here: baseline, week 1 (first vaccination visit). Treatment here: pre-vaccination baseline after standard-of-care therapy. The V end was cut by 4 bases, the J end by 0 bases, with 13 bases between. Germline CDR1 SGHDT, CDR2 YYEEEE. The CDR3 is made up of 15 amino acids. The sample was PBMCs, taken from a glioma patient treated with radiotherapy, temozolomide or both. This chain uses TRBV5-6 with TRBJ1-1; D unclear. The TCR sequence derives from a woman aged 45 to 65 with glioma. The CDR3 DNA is TGTGCCAGCAGCACAGTTGGCAGAATGAACACTGAAGCTTTCTTT. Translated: CASSTVGRMNTEAFF. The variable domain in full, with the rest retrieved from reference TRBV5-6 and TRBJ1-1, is DAGVTQSPTHLIKTRGQQVTLRCSPKSGHDTVSWYQQALGQGPQFIFQYYEEEERQRGNFPDRFSGHQFPNYSSELNVNALLLGDSALYLCASSTVGRMNTEAFFGQGTRLTVV.